The entry below describes one T cell receptor beta chain. This clonotype was detected many times. Its antigen is not yet known. No base quality information exists; no much larger clone differs at one position. The source of the sample is a study of T cells after yellow fever vaccination (dated by TCRdb to between 2017 and 2020). Study-level background: Libraries from fractions with low cell numbers were prepared with the SMART-Seq v4 Ultra Low Input RNA kit. Two healthy male donors made up the cohort, one aged 18 to 30 years and the other aged 30 to 39 years. To follow T-cell clones before and after both primary and booster YFV17D yellow fever vaccination, bulk TCR alpha and beta repertoires underwent longitudinal sequencing. Blood was drawn at multiple timepoints before and after primary and secondary immunization, with bulk PBMC replicates and cell subsets isolated.

Study-wide findings and limitations: Computational filtering was required because FACS-sorted repertoires could contain abundant contaminating clonotypes from the bulk population. Only a couple of donors were included in the study, so the extent to which the findings can be generalized is limited. Most clones expanded after primary vaccination (around 97% of CD4 and 80% to 90% of CD8) were re-detected after the booster, suggesting that broad memory maintenance occurred. A small share of clonotypes occurred in both CD4 and CD8 compartments, likely arising from convergent recombination. The secondary T-cell response was found to be weaker but faster than the primary response, with a peak reached on day 5 rather than on day 15.

Synthesis of TCR cDNA relied on 5'RACE template switching, a step that introduced a universal primer site along with unique molecular identifiers. Priming for cDNA synthesis came from both the TCR alpha and TCR beta constant segments. Two PCR steps were used to amplify libraries, with sample barcodes and sequencing adapters being added in the second step. Sequencing of the libraries was done on either Illumina HiSeq 2500 (2x100 bp) or NovaSeq (2x150 bp). In the paper's pipeline: Demultiplexing of reads and collapsing into UMI consensus sequences were performed with MIGEC, and V(D)J alignment was carried out with MiXCR. Using edgeR on replicate PBMC samples, clonotypes were called vaccine-responding if FDR was below 0.01 and the log2 fold change was above 5 up to day 15. Each bulk clonotype received a CD4 or CD8 identity based on whether the sequenced CD4 or CD8 repertoire contained that clonotype at higher abundance. TCRdb trimmed public reads at Q25 via fastp, called clones via MiXCR and kept in-frame beta chains. Under each unique CDR3 protein, matching rows form one entry showing the most common genes and DNA. Clone size and V and J calls follow TCRdb, not the original study. The sample records fewer than 150,000 distinct CDR3 sequences, roughly 7.9% of which are singletons. The ten biggest clones cover 2.5% to 3% of the sample.

V and J lose 7 bases and 5 bases, and a span of 13 bases separates them. There are 13 amino acids in the CDR3, from cysteine to phenylalanine inclusive. CDR3 DNA is the only sequence kept; it has 39 bases, read in frame from the first base. Looking up the germline V gene yields CDR1 MDHEN and CDR2 SYDVKM. Interpreted using the paper, the treatment or condition label stands for: live attenuated yellow fever vaccine strain. A standard Ficoll-Paque protocol was used to isolate PBMCs from peripheral blood. CD4 and CD8 T-cell fractions were isolated with Dynabeads CD4 and CD8 positive selection kits. RNA was extracted with TriZol from bulk PBMCs, CD4 and CD8 fractions, and dextramer-positive and dextramer-negative fractions.

This sequence uses TRBV28 and TRBJ2-3; the D segment cannot be called with confidence. This clonotype was obtained from a young man who received the YFV17D yellow fever vaccine. Here the sequenced sample was CD4+ T cells sorted from PBMCs, taken 45 days after the first yellow fever vaccination. The CDR3 has the sequence CASTPPGRDTQYF. Read as DNA, the sequence is TGTGCCAGCACCCCACCGGGCCGAGATACGCAGTATTTT.